One and the same sample provided the 26 T cell receptor beta chains below, sequenced in a study of T cells of healthy individuals. TCRdb reanalysed the 5' RACE reads using MiXCR and keeps one entry per CDR3 protein. The data contain tens of thousands of distinct CDR3 sequences, roughly 14% of them seen just once; the ten biggest clones take up around 15%. The receptors shown here come from a human donor in good health.

This clonotype was seen ten or more times. This CDR3 is CASSVGYTQYF. The CDR3 DNA is TGTGCCAGCAGCGTAGGGTATACGCAGTATTTT. This sequence joins TRBV7-2 and TRBJ2-3; D uncertain. Germline V gives CDR1 SGHTA, CDR2 FQGNSA. V lost 5 bases and J lost 7, with 7 bases in between. The CDR3 is 11 amino acids.

The rearrangement uses TRBV9 and TRBJ2-1; 11 bases fit TRBD1. V lost 4 bases to trimming and J lost 9 bases; unmatched junction nucleotides: 12. CDR3 length equals 16 residues. Per the germline V gene, CDR1 is SGDLS and CDR2 is YYNGEE. Here the CDR3 DNA reads TGTGCCAGCAGCTTAGACTCGGACAGGGGGCATGGTGAGCAGTTCTTC. It is translated as CASSLDSDRGHGEQFF.

The chain carries TRBV5-5 and TRBJ1-5; D remains ambiguous. The V end lost 1 base, the J end lost 3 bases, and 8 bases lay between the germline ends. CDR1 SGHKS and CDR2 YYEKEE come from the germline V gene (reference sequence). The CDR3 runs 14 residues. The chain's CDR3 is CASSLRTINQPQHF. CDR3 DNA sequence: TGTGCCAGCAGCTTGCGGACCATCAATCAGCCCCAGCATTTT.

This clonotype was found many times. The chain joins TRBV13 to TRBJ1-6; TRBD1 aligns across 8 bases. There are 15 residues in the CDR3. Losses at the gene ends were 5 bases for V and 7 bases for J; bases not matched to a gene: 7. CDR1 is PRHDT and CDR2 is FYEKMQ in the germline V gene (reference sequence). The CDR3 DNA follows: TGTGCCAGCAGCACCCTGACAGGGGTCAATTCACCCCTCCACTTT. It specifies CASSTLTGVNSPLHF.

The chain joins TRBV11-2 to TRBJ2-1, with D perhaps matching TRBD2 (6 bases). The CDR3 extends over 15 amino acids. Trimming shortened V by 3 bases and J by 8 bases, and 17 bases separated the two germline ends. Germline lookup yields CDR1 SGHAT and CDR2 FQNNGV. The CDR3 sequence is CASSFSPAREDEQFF. The CDR3 DNA reads TGTGCCAGCAGCTTTAGCCCGGCGAGGGAGGATGAGCAGTTCTTC.

The rearrangement links TRBV7-9 to TRBJ2-7; D possibly uses TRBD1 or TRBD2 (5 bases each). Trimming took 0 bases from V and 5 from J, leaving 8 bases between them. Germline V gives CDR1 SEHNR, CDR2 FQNEAQ (reference sequence). The CDR3 sequence is 13 residues long. The CDR3 reads CASSLALGDEQYF. CDR3 bases: TGTGCCAGCAGCTTAGCGTTGGGGGACGAGCAGTACTTC.

This clonotype was detected ten times or more. The chain joins TRBV20-1 to TRBJ1-1; the match to TRBD1 covers 11 bases. J was trimmed by 4 bases and V by 5 bases; bases with no gene match: 6. This CDR3 region has 14 residues. The V gene's germline CDR1 is DFQATT and CDR2 SNEGSKA (reference sequence). The DNA of the CDR3 is TGCAGTGCTTTGGACAGGGGGCTGAGCACTGAAGCTTTCTTT. Translating it yields CSALDRGLSTEAFF.

This clonotype occurred a few times. V usage is TRBV7-2 and J usage is TRBJ2-6; 9 bases are shared with TRBD2. Germline assignment: CDR1 SGHTA and CDR2 FQGNSA. This CDR3 has 17 residues. Losses at the gene ends were 2 bases for V and 1 base for J; bases not matched to a gene: 3. The CDR3 here is CASSLLAGESGANVLTF. For the CDR3, the DNA is TGTGCCAGCAGCTTATTAGCGGGGGAATCTGGGGCCAACGTCCTGACTTTC.

This clonotype was detected many times. The chain is built from TRBV6-2 or TRBV6-3 and TRBJ1-1; no definite D call. Germline V gene data show CDR1 as MNHEY and CDR2 as SVGEGT. Trimming took off 3 bases at V and 1 base at J, with 15 bases between the two ends. This CDR3 spans 16 amino acids. CDR3 protein: CASSYREEQTNTEAFF. DNA for the CDR3: TGTGCCAGCAGTTATCGCGAAGAACAGACGAACACTGAAGCTTTCTTT.

The rearrangement uses TRBV7-9 and TRBJ1-1, with D unclear. This CDR3 is 15 amino acids long. Germline CDR1 SEHNR, CDR2 FQNEAQ (reference sequence). V shed 1 base and J shed 2 bases, with 11 bases lying between them. This chain's CDR3 is CASSLVRVQNTEAFF. DNA of the CDR3: TGTGCCAGCAGCTTAGTCCGGGTCCAAAACACTGAAGCTTTCTTT.

V and J are TRBV10-3 and TRBJ2-7; 9 bases are a match to TRBD2. V trimming: 6 bases; J trimming: 1 base; junction bases outside the gene matches: 4. CDR3 length equals 14 residues. Germline lookup yields CDR1 ENHRY and CDR2 SYGVKD. CDR3 protein: CAISGAGGSYEQYF. In nucleotides, the CDR3 is TGTGCCATCAGCGGAGCGGGAGGTTCCTACGAGCAGTACTTC.

This clonotype has a handful of counts. This chain connects TRBV30 to TRBJ2-3, with D tentatively TRBD1 or TRBD2 (5 bases each). The CDR3 sequence is 16 residues long. The V and J ends lost 1 base and 3 bases respectively, with 17 bases between them. Germline CDR1 is GTSNPN and CDR2 is SVGIG (reference sequence). DNA of the CDR3: TGTGCCTGGAGTGGACCTCAGGGAGTAGGTACAGATACGCAGTATTTT. It encodes CAWSGPQGVGTDTQYF.

This clonotype has ten or more counts. The genes are TRBV5-4 and TRBJ2-2, with D unclear. Germline V lookup: CDR1 SGHNT, CDR2 YYREEE (reference sequence). The CDR3 loop spans 12 amino acids. Between the trimmed V and J ends, which lost 7 bases and 0 bases, there was a span of 4 bases. The CDR3 DNA follows: TGTGCCAGCGGCGCGAACACCGGGGAGCTGTTTTTT. Amino acids: CASGANTGELFF.

This clonotype has a count of ten or more. The chain joins TRBV2 to TRBJ2-7; TRBD2 might be the D (6 bases). V lost 7 bases, J lost 9 bases, and 16 bases lay in between. From germline, CDR1 is SNHLY and CDR2 FYNNEI. The CDR3 sequence is 12 residues long. For the CDR3, the DNA is TGTGCCAGCAAAGCGACCGTCGGGGGGCAGTACTTC. Residues: CASKATVGGQYF.

This clonotype was seen repeatedly, ten times or more. This chain links TRBV6-1 with TRBJ2-1, with TRBD2 matching over 8 bases. The CDR3 is made up of 15 amino acids. Germline-derived CDR1 and CDR2 are MNHNS and SASEGT. V lost 9 bases, J lost 0 bases, and 7 bases stayed unmatched. CDR3: CASHSGAISYNEQFF. The CDR3 region has the DNA TGTGCCAGTCATAGCGGGGCGATCTCCTACAATGAGCAGTTCTTC.

There are a few counts of this clonotype. The gene calls are TRBV9 and TRBJ2-3, with 11 bases identical to TRBD2. V gave up 2 bases and J gave up 5 bases; unmatched junction bases: 7. The length of the CDR3 is 16 residues. Per the germline V gene, CDR1 is SGDLS and CDR2 is YYNGEE. The CDR3 DNA follows: TGTGCCAGCAGCGTGGGCCCCGGGACTAGCGGAGATACGCAGTATTTT. It specifies CASSVGPGTSGDTQYF.

Only a few counts were recorded for this clonotype. This chain joins TRBV4-1 and TRBJ1-2; 7 nucleotides line up with TRBD1. The CDR3 extends over 16 amino acids. V gave up 1 base and J gave up 5 bases; unmatched junction bases: 10. Germline V CDR1 and CDR2: MGHRA, YSYEKL. Here the CDR3 reads CASSQGEAGGGYGYTF. CDR3 bases: TGCGCCAGCAGCCAAGGGGAGGCAGGGGGAGGGTATGGCTACACCTTC.

This clonotype was observed at least ten times. This chain joins TRBV5-4 and TRBJ2-1; TRBD1 or TRBD2 may be the D gene (5 bases each). The length of the CDR3 is 13 residues. V shed 0 bases and J shed 11 bases, with 12 bases lying between them. CDR1 SGHNT and CDR2 YYREEE come from the germline V gene (reference sequence). The CDR3 loop is CASSLDWGSQQFF. CDR3 DNA sequence: TGTGCCAGCAGCTTGGACTGGGGGTCTCAGCAGTTCTTC.

This clonotype has more than one count but fewer than ten. The chain carries TRBV2 and TRBJ2-3; no clear D gene. The CDR3 has 13 residues. V was pared by 6 bases and J by 1 base, with 8 bases between. Per germline, CDR1 SNHLY and CDR2 FYNNEI. CDR3 amino acids: CASSVVRTDTQYF. The CDR3 nucleotides read TGTGCCAGCAGCGTAGTCCGCACAGATACGCAGTATTTT. Using reference TRBV2 and TRBJ2-3 for the parts outside the CDR3, the full variable domain is EPEVTQTPSHQVTQMGQEVILRCVPISNHLYFYWYRQILGQKVEFLVSFYNNEISEKSEIFDDQFSVERPDGSNFTLKIRSTKLEDSAMYFCASSVVRTDTQYFGPGTRLTVL.

The chain links TRBV7-2 to TRBJ1-1, with 9 nucleotides matching TRBD1. The CDR3 loop spans 15 amino acids. The junction had 8 bases not matched to a gene; V was cut back by 4 bases and J by 5 bases. Germline CDR1 reads SGHTA; CDR2 reads FQGNSA. CDR3 amino acids: CASSSIDRGGTEAFF. Here the CDR3 DNA reads TGTGCCAGCAGCTCAATAGACAGGGGGGGTACTGAAGCTTTCTTT.

This clonotype was seen only a few times. The rearrangement links TRBV12-3 or TRBV12-4 to TRBJ1-5, with 7 bases aligning to TRBD1. The CDR3 has 15 amino acids. V lost 4 bases to trimming and J lost 4 bases; unmatched junction nucleotides: 7. CDR3 in DNA: TGTGCCAGCAGTTCGGGACAGCAAAATAATCAGCCCCAGCATTTT. Its translation: CASSSGQQNNQPQHF.

This clonotype has just a few counts. V usage is TRBV6-2 or TRBV6-3 and J usage is TRBJ1-1; D not certain. There are 14 residues in the CDR3. Trimming removed 2 bases from V and 1 base from J, with 8 bases in between. Germline V gives CDR1 MNHEY, CDR2 SVGEGT. In DNA form, the CDR3 reads TGTGCCAGCAGTTACACAATAGAGAACACTGAAGCTTTCTTT. Translation gives CASSYTIENTEAFF.

This clonotype appeared a few times. This chain joins TRBV5-4 and TRBJ2-1; 10 bases fit TRBD2. The germline V gene has CDR1 SGHNT and CDR2 YYREEE (reference sequence). The CDR3 covers 16 residues. With 4 bases clipped from V and 8 bases from J, the junction kept 12 bases outside the gene matches. The CDR3 sequence is CASSPFGLAENHEQFF. In nucleotides, the CDR3 is TGTGCCAGCAGCCCTTTCGGACTAGCGGAAAATCATGAGCAGTTCTTC.

Worth noting for this clonotype: A much larger clone lies a single base off, so this may be a read error. The chain combines TRBV9 with TRBJ1-2, with D tentatively TRBD1 (6 bases). Germline CDR1 reads SGDLS; CDR2 reads YYNGEE. The CDR3 spans 14 residues. CDR3 sequence reads: CASSASGVRNGYNF. CDR3 bases: TGTGCCAGCAGCGCTTCAGGGGTTCGAAATGGCTACAACTTC. Using reference TRBV9 and TRBJ1-2 for the parts outside the CDR3, the full variable domain is DSGVTQTPKHLITATGQRVTLRCSPRSGDLSVYWYQQSLDQGLQFLIQYYNGEERAKGNILERFSAQQFPDLHSELNLSSLELGDSALYFCASSASGVRNGYNFGSGTRLTVV.

There are a few counts of this clonotype. The rearrangement uses TRBV5-1 and TRBJ2-3; 9 nucleotides line up with TRBD2. Germline loops: CDR1 SGHRS, CDR2 YFSETQ. The V and J ends lost 0 bases and 5 bases, in that order; junction bases with no gene match: 7. This CDR3 has 16 amino acids. DNA of the CDR3: TGCGCCAGCAGCTTGGATCCTAGCGGGGTAGAAGATACGCAGTATTTT. It yields the protein CASSLDPSGVEDTQYF. Full variable domain (missing parts from reference TRBV5-1 and TRBJ2-3): KAGVTQTPRYLIKTRGQQVTLSCSPISGHRSVSWYQQTPGQGLQFLFEYFSETQRNKGNFPGRFSGRQFSNSRSEMNVSTLELGDSALYLCASSLDPSGVEDTQYFGPGTRLTVL.

This chain joins TRBV2 and TRBJ2-3, with TRBD2 identical over 11 bases. V lost 3 bases and J lost 8; bases outside the gene matches: 16. Germline lookup yields CDR1 SNHLY and CDR2 FYNNEI. The CDR3 extends over 18 amino acids. CDR3 in amino acids: CASSEGTSGYGRHGTQYF. The DNA of the CDR3 is TGTGCCAGCAGTGAGGGGACTAGCGGATACGGCCGACACGGTACGCAGTATTTT.